Below are 21 T cell receptor beta chains sequenced from a single sample in a study of CD8 T cells in Susac syndrome. Random hexamers primed reverse transcription of about 0.45 to 1 ug RNA. TCRdb reanalysed the immunoSEQ multiplex PCR reads using MiXCR and keeps one entry per CDR3 protein. The sample consists of over 150,000 distinct CDR3 sequences, about 94% of them appearing once. The sample comprised CD4+ T cells from PBMCs. The source of these receptors is a human donor with multiple sclerosis.

This clonotype appeared once. The V and J genes are TRBV5-4 and TRBJ2-1, with TRBD2 as a possible D gene (6 bases). This CDR3 has 15 residues. Trimming cost V 5 bases and J 0 bases, with 12 bases left between them. CDR1 and CDR2 (germline): SGHNT, YYREEE (reference sequence). CDR3 sequence (DNA): TGTGCCAGCAGTGCTAGCGAGAGCTCCTACAATGAGCAGTTCTTC. Translating gives CASSASESSYNEQFF.

This chain links TRBV4-1 with TRBJ1-5, with D unresolved. Per germline, CDR1 MGHRA and CDR2 YSYEKL. Trimming removed 0 bases from V and 7 bases from J, with 16 bases in between. The CDR3 totals 16 residues. CDR3 in amino acids: CASSQDEGWSAQPQHF. In nucleotides, the CDR3 is TGCGCCAGCAGCCAAGATGAAGGGTGGTCAGCCCAGCCCCAGCATTTT.

V and J are TRBV7-2 and TRBJ1-2; D is unclear. V was shortened by 1 base and J by 4 bases, with 19 bases between the two germline ends. There are 17 residues in the CDR3. The germline gives CDR1 SGHTA, CDR2 FQGNSA. CDR3 residues: CASSLESLSGSFYGYTF. CDR3 DNA sequence: TGTGCCAGCAGCTTAGAAAGTTTGTCGGGATCCTTCTATGGCTACACCTTC.

The chain couples TRBV20-1 to TRBJ2-1; TRBD2 agrees at 9 bases. The V gene end was trimmed by 6 bases and the J gene end by 7 bases; junction bases not matched to a gene: 10. The length of the CDR3 is 14 residues. CDR1 and CDR2 (germline): DFQATT, SNEGSKA (reference sequence). As DNA, the CDR3 is TGCAGTGCCGACAGCGGGAGGATGGGAAATGAGCAGTTCTTC. The encoded protein is CSADSGRMGNEQFF.

This sequence joins TRBV12-3 or TRBV12-4 and TRBJ2-3; D is uncertain. The CDR3 contains 14 residues. Trimming removed 2 bases at V and 1 base at J, with 7 bases between. CDR3 sequence: CASSLNSGTDTQYF. The CDR3 DNA reads TGTGCCAGCAGTTTAAATTCTGGCACAGATACGCAGTATTTT.

The genes are TRBV2 and TRBJ1-4; maybe TRBD1 (6 bases). Germline V lookup: CDR1 SNHLY, CDR2 FYNNEI. The CDR3 runs to 16 residues. V shed 6 bases and J shed 10 bases, with 24 bases lying between them. DNA of the CDR3: TGTGCCAGCAGCAGTTTAGGGGGTCCCGGAACCGGAAAACTGTTTTTT. Protein product: CASSSLGGPGTGKLFF.

V and J are TRBV20-1 and TRBJ2-5, with 11 positions matching TRBD1. V gave up 4 bases and J gave up 5 bases; unmatched junction bases: 6. This CDR3 spans 14 amino acids. Germline V CDR1 and CDR2: DFQATT, SNEGSKA (reference sequence). DNA of the CDR3: TGCAGTGCTACCTCGGACAGGGGGCTTGAGACCCAGTACTTC. The encoded protein is CSATSDRGLETQYF.

The rearrangement links TRBV10-3 to TRBJ2-5; D is possibly TRBD2 (5 bases). This CDR3 contains 14 residues. V dropped 4 bases and J dropped 1 base, with 10 bases sitting between them. Germline CDR1 and CDR2: ENHRY and SYGVKD. DNA for the CDR3: TGTGCCATCAGTGCACAAGCGGTCCAAGAGACCCAGTACTTC. Residues: CAISAQAVQETQYF.

The chain is built from TRBV27 and TRBJ1-2; no reliable D call. Germline V lookup: CDR1 MNHEY, CDR2 SMNVEV (reference sequence). This CDR3 has 13 amino acids. Between the trimmed V and J ends, which lost 0 bases and 7 bases, there was a span of 9 bases. The CDR3: CASSLSVGFGYTF. CDR3 nucleotides: TGTGCCAGCAGTTTATCGGTGGGTTTTGGCTACACCTTC.

The chain is built from TRBV7-2 and TRBJ2-5; TRBD2 is a possible D gene (7 bases). Germline values: CDR1 SGHTA, CDR2 FQGNSA. V lost 1 base, J lost 5 bases, and 20 bases lay in between. The CDR3 has 17 residues. The CDR3: CASSLGPGGSWRETQYF. Written as DNA, the CDR3 is TGTGCCAGCAGCTTAGGTCCGGGGGGCTCCTGGCGGGAGACCCAGTACTTC.

The chain is built from TRBV7-2 and TRBJ2-1; 10 bases line up with TRBD2. The CDR3 consists of 17 residues. J was trimmed by 8 bases and V by 5 bases; bases with no gene match: 15. Germline CDR1 and CDR2: SGHTA and FQGNSA. CDR3 in DNA: TGTGCCAGCAGCCCAATGGCTAGCGGGAGAATTGAGGATGAGCAGTTCTTC. It specifies CASSPMASGRIEDEQFF.

The chain employs TRBV19 and TRBJ1-1, with a possible D match to TRBD1 (6 bases). Germline V gene data show CDR1 as LNHDA and CDR2 as SQIVND (reference sequence). V lost 7 bases to trimming and J lost 7 bases, with 16 bases between them. The CDR3 has 13 residues. Here the CDR3 reads CASTFAGEGEAFF. For the CDR3, the DNA is TGTGCCAGTACCTTCGCAGGGGAGGGTGAAGCTTTCTTT.

This clonotype was detected only a few times. V is TRBV11-1 and J is TRBJ2-7; 7 nucleotides agree with TRBD1. V lost 3 bases and J lost 0; bases outside the gene matches: 11. The CDR3 consists of 17 residues. CDR1 SGHAT and CDR2 FQDESV come from the germline V gene (reference sequence). DNA of the CDR3: TGTGCCAGCAGCTTTCCTCCGGGACAGCCGAGCTCCTACGAGCAGTACTTC. Encoded protein: CASSFPPGQPSSYEQYF.

The genes are TRBV11-1 and TRBJ1-1, with no clear D. V was clipped by 2 bases and J by 4 bases, with 11 bases between them. The V gene's germline CDR1 is SGHAT and CDR2 FQDESV (reference sequence). CDR3 size: 14 residues. The CDR3 DNA follows: TGTGCCAGCAGCTTATTGGCCTCGGGCACTGAAGCTTTCTTT. Its protein product is CASSLLASGTEAFF.

The chain couples TRBV20-1 to TRBJ1-2; a weak D match, TRBD1 (5 bases). The V end was cut by 3 bases, the J end by 6 bases, with 11 bases between. Germline V gene sequence: CDR1 DFQATT, CDR2 SNEGSKA (reference sequence). The CDR3 loop spans 12 amino acids. Written as DNA, the CDR3 is TGCAGTGCTAGCGAAGGAGGGGATGGCTACACCTTC. Translating it yields CSASEGGDGYTF.

The V gene is TRBV29-1, the J gene TRBJ2-1, with D perhaps TRBD1 or TRBD2 (6 bases each). The V end lost 0 bases, the J end lost 7 bases, and 16 bases lay between the germline ends. Germline loops: CDR1 SQVTM, CDR2 ANQGSEA. This CDR3 is 15 amino acids long. The CDR3 protein is CSVEDYRVRDNEQFF. CDR3 sequence (DNA): TGCAGCGTTGAAGACTACAGGGTGCGGGATAATGAGCAGTTCTTC.

The rearrangement joins TRBV3-1 to TRBJ2-6; 7 bases agree with TRBD2. The germline V gene has CDR1 LGHDT and CDR2 YNNKEL (reference sequence). The CDR3 has 20 residues. The junction had 18 bases not matched to a gene; V was cut back by 3 bases and J by 4 bases. In DNA form, the CDR3 reads TGTGCCAGCAGCCAGGGGATCGGGGGGACCCCAACGGCCGGGGCCAACGTCCTGACTTTC. Translating it yields CASSQGIGGTPTAGANVLTF.

The chain is built from TRBV30 and TRBJ1-2; D uncertain. CDR3 length: 13 residues. Germline V gene lookup returns CDR1 GTSNPN and CDR2 SVGIG (reference sequence). Trimming shortened V by 3 bases and J by 0 bases, and 8 bases separated the two germline ends. The DNA for the CDR3 is TGTGCCTGGAGCGTACAAACTAACTATGGCTACACCTTC. Translating it yields CAWSVQTNYGYTF.

V and J are TRBV7-8 and TRBJ2-7, with 7 bases aligning to TRBD1. CDR1 is SGHVS, CDR2 FQNEAQ, per germline. There are 15 residues in the CDR3. Trimming cost V 5 bases and J 3 bases; bases outside gene matches: 10. The CDR3 nucleotides are TGTGCCAGCAGCCCCCAGCCGGGACAGCTCTACGAGCAGTACTTC. Encoded protein: CASSPQPGQLYEQYF.

The V call is TRBV30, the J call TRBJ2-5; 9 nucleotides match TRBD1. This CDR3 spans 14 amino acids. CDR1 is GTSNPN, CDR2 SVGIG, per germline (reference sequence). Trimming at V came to 3 bases and at J to 2 bases, leaving 4 bases not matched to a gene. The CDR3 loop reads CAWRVGQGQETQYF. In nucleotides, the CDR3 is TGTGCCTGGAGAGTCGGACAGGGGCAAGAGACCCAGTACTTC.

The chain uses TRBV12-3 or TRBV12-4 and TRBJ2-5, with D perhaps assigned TRBD1 or TRBD2 (5 bases each). The CDR3 totals 14 residues. The germline V and J ends were trimmed by 1 base and 5 bases, with 11 bases remaining between them. The CDR3 DNA is TGTGCCAGCAGTTTAGAATCCTGGGGGGAGACCCAGTACTTC. Its translation is CASSLESWGETQYF.